A selection of T cell receptor beta chains follows, all from one sample in a study of blood T cells in healthy people across ages. TCRdb used MiXCR to reprocess the 5' RACE reads, holding one entry per CDR3 protein. Of about 1 million distinct CDR3 sequences listed, 35% to 55% are singletons. The sample was blood. These receptors were obtained from a woman in her fifties or sixties in good health. Both conserved end residues are part of each CDR3. D genes are given only for firm matches. Not every row has a clone size; where given, it reads once, few, many or a size class.

once	TRBV6-5	TRBJ1-1	NA	CASRGGWTEAFF	TGTGCCAGCAGGGGCGGATGGACTGAAGCTTTCTTT
NA	TRBV20-1	TRBJ2-7	TRBD2	CSAHGLDEQYF	TGCAGTGCTCATGGACTAGACGAGCAGTACTTC
few	TRBV4-2	TRBJ2-7	NA	CASSQGVPQFEQYF	TGTGCCAGCAGCCAAGGTGTTCCTCAGTTTGAGCAGTACTTC
NA	TRBV19	TRBJ1-2	NA	CASRTPDSVSYGYTF	TGTGCCAGTAGGACCCCCGACAGTGTTTCCTATGGCTACACCTTC
few	TRBV20-1	TRBJ2-1	NA	CSASALRNEQFF	TGCAGTGCAAGTGCCTTGCGTAATGAGCAGTTCTTC
few	TRBV20-1	TRBJ2-6	TRBD2	CSALSRSGSGSGANVLTF	TGCAGTGCCCTCTCTAGAAGCGGGAGCGGCTCTGGGGCCAACGTCCTGACTTTC
once	TRBV5-1	TRBJ1-5	TRBD1	CASSVTGGDQPQHF	TGCGCCAGCAGCGTCACAGGGGGGGATCAGCCCCAGCATTTT
few	TRBV12-3/TRBV12-4	TRBJ2-3	TRBD2	CASSRTSGSNLDTQYF	TGTGCCAGCAGTCGGACTAGCGGGAGTAATTTAGATACGCAGTATTTT
NA	TRBV7-9	TRBJ2-7	TRBD2	CASSLVSGRAYEQYF	TGTGCCAGCAGCTTAGTGAGCGGGAGGGCTTACGAGCAGTACTTC
NA	TRBV6-1	TRBJ2-3	NA	CASSESVLLQYF	TGTGCCAGCAGTGAGTCCGTCTTACTGCAGTATTTT
few	TRBV11-1	TRBJ2-1	NA	CASSLVLGSGWGVNNEQFF	TGTGCCAGCAGCTTAGTTTTGGGGTCGGGGTGGGGGGTCAACAATGAGCAGTTCTTC
NA	TRBV10-2	TRBJ1-6	NA	CASSDRVEAPLHF	TGCGCCAGCAGTGACAGGGTGGAGGCACCCCTCCACTTT
NA	TRBV2	TRBJ1-2	NA	CASSEARGANGYTF	TGTGCCAGCAGTGAAGCGCGGGGGGCGAATGGCTACACCTTC
few	TRBV29-1	TRBJ1-1	NA	CSVAPAFGGNTEAFF	TGCAGCGTTGCCCCCGCTTTTGGTGGGAACACTGAAGCTTTCTTT
NA	TRBV6-6	TRBJ2-1	NA	CASSYRGGPAEQFF	TGTGCCAGCAGTTACCGCGGGGGCCCCGCTGAGCAGTTCTTC
NA	TRBV29-1	TRBJ2-2	NA	CSVGAGGNTGELFF	TGCAGCGTTGGGGCAGGTGGGAACACCGGGGAGCTGTTTTTT
NA	TRBV29-1	TRBJ2-1	TRBD2	CSVLGRTGGYNEQFF	TGCAGCGTTTTGGGGCGGACGGGGGGCTACAATGAGCAGTTCTTC
few	TRBV7-8	TRBJ2-7	TRBD2	CASSPETSGGLYEQYF	TGTGCCAGCAGCCCCGAAACTAGCGGGGGCCTCTACGAGCAGTACTTC
NA	TRBV28	TRBJ1-2	NA	CAGSLPGQYGYTF	TGTGCCGGCAGTTTACCCGGACAGTATGGCTACACCTTC
few	TRBV27	TRBJ2-7	TRBD2	CASSDSGGGNYEQYF	TGTGCCAGCAGTGATAGCGGGGGGGGGAACTACGAGCAGTACTTC
few	TRBV9	TRBJ2-5	NA	CASSVGATNQETQYF	TGTGCCAGCAGCGTAGGAGCGACTAACCAAGAGACCCAGTACTTC
few	TRBV20-1	TRBJ2-1	TRBD2	CSARESGSSYNEQFF	TGCAGTGCTAGAGAAAGCGGGAGTTCCTACAATGAGCAGTTCTTC
NA	TRBV20-1	TRBJ2-1	NA	CSATGDTSSYNEQFF	TGCAGTGCCACCGGGGACACAAGCTCCTACAATGAGCAGTTCTTC
NA	TRBV6-5	TRBJ1-6	TRBD1	CASSYSGQGANSPLHF	TGTGCCAGCAGTTACTCGGGACAGGGAGCCAATTCACCCCTCCACTTT
NA	TRBV2	TRBJ2-7	TRBD1	CASSEVRTGGEQYF	TGTGCCAGCAGTGAAGTGAGGACAGGCGGCGAGCAGTACTTC
NA	TRBV2	TRBJ2-3	NA	CARETPTSSTDTQYF	TGTGCCAGAGAGACCCCTACCTCTAGCACAGATACGCAGTATTTT
few	TRBV20-1	TRBJ1-1	NA	CSARVGPRACDAFF	TGCAGTGCTAGAGTAGGACCCAGGGCATGTGACGCTTTCTTT
few	TRBV27	TRBJ2-3	TRBD1	CASSLRDREIRSDTQYF	TGTGCCAGCAGTTTGCGGGACAGGGAAATACGGTCAGATACGCAGTATTTT
NA	TRBV29-1	TRBJ1-1	NA	CSVEASLGPRDTEAFF	TGCAGCGTTGAAGCCTCTTTGGGGCCTCGGGACACTGAAGCTTTCTTT
NA	TRBV29-1	TRBJ2-1	TRBD2	CSVWTSGYNEQFF	TGCAGCGTATGGACTAGCGGGTACAATGAGCAGTTCTTC
NA	TRBV20-1	TRBJ2-3	NA	CSARGLGGTQYF	TGCAGTGCTCGCGGACTCGGAGGTACGCAGTATTTT